A single sample is the source of the 21 T cell receptor beta chains below, sequenced in a study of T cell repertoires in ileal Crohn's disease. Sequencing was performed with immunoSEQ multiplex PCR; in TCRdb, only in-frame clones are kept and a portion is missing. Here the sample spans 6,500 to 7,000 clones, 83% being singletons. Sequencing input: ileal tissue. The receptors shown here come from an adult with Crohn's disease.

This clone was found a few times. The chain is built from TRBV27 and TRBJ2-7; weak D call: TRBD1 (5 bases). Germline CDR1 and CDR2: MNHEY and SMNVEV (reference sequence). The CDR3 is 13 amino acids. V lost 3 bases and J 4 bases, leaving 10 bases between the germline ends. CDR3 coding DNA: TGTGCCAGCAGTTTTGGGGCAGCATACGAGCAGTACTTC. Amino acids: CASSFGAAYEQYF.

This clone was counted between two and nine times. The V and J genes are TRBV28 and TRBJ2-5, with TRBD2 matching 8 bases. The assigned J gene may be wrong: the sequence end matches TRBJ2-7 better. Germline CDR1 and CDR2: MDHEN and SYDVKM. The CDR3 has 15 amino acids. The DNA for the CDR3 is TGTGCCAGCAGCTCCGCGGGGGGACCCTCCTACGAGCAGTACTTC. Protein sequence: CASSSAGGPSYEQYF.

J is TRBJ1-5 and V is TRBV7-6; D might be TRBD1 (5 bases). V lost 5 bases and J 3 bases, leaving 11 bases between the germline ends. Germline values: CDR1 SGHVS, CDR2 FNYEAQ. This CDR3 is 14 amino acids long. CDR3 nucleotide sequence: TGTGCCAGCAGCGTGACAGCTCCCAATCAGCCCCAGCATTTT. Its translation: CASSVTAPNQPQHF.

The chain couples TRBV4-3 to TRBJ2-1, with 10 nucleotides matching TRBD2. V shed 4 bases, J shed 3 bases, and the junction held 6 bases outside the gene matches. The germline CDR1 and CDR2 sequences are LGHNA and YSLEER. The CDR3 is 16 amino acids. Written as DNA, the CDR3 is TGCGCCAGCAGCCGAGCCAGGACTAGCGGCTACAATGAGCAGTTCTTC. Its translation is CASSRARTSGYNEQFF.

This chain links TRBV5-1 with TRBJ1-2, with 7 bases matching TRBD1. V was clipped by 0 bases and J by 2 bases; unmatched bases: 4. The CDR3 has 15 amino acids. Germline values: CDR1 SGHRS, CDR2 YFSETQ. As DNA, the CDR3 is TGCGCCAGCAGCTTGGAGGGGGCGATGAACTATGGCTACACCTTC. It is translated as CASSLEGAMNYGYTF.

This chain joins TRBV19 and TRBJ2-1, with 8 bases that match TRBD2. V gave up 6 bases and J gave up 9 bases; unmatched junction bases: 10. Germline CDR1 reads LNHDA; CDR2 reads SQIVND (reference sequence). The CDR3 runs to 14 residues. In DNA form, the CDR3 reads TGTGCCAGTAGCGGGAGGGCCGGTTCTGGTGAGCAGTTCTTC. Translating it yields CASSGRAGSGEQFF.

The chain has TRBV4-2 and TRBJ2-1, with D unclear. The CDR3 runs 15 residues. The V end lost 1 base, the J end lost 7 bases, and 14 bases lay between the germline ends. Germline CDR1 LGHNA, CDR2 YNFKEQ. CDR3: CASSQGPEVSNEQFF. In DNA, the CDR3 is TGTGCCAGCAGCCAAGGACCCGAGGTGTCTAATGAGCAGTTCTTC.

The chain is built from TRBV28 and TRBJ2-4, with D perhaps TRBD1 (5 bases). The germline V gene encodes CDR1 MDHEN and CDR2 SYDVKM. This CDR3 comprises 12 residues. The V end lost 10 bases, the J end lost 6 bases, and 13 bases lay between the germline ends. Here the CDR3 reads CATETQGNIQYF. CDR3 in DNA: TGTGCCACCGAAACCCAGGGAAACATTCAGTACTTC. Drawing the rest from reference TRBV28 and TRBJ2-4, the complete variable domain is DVKVTQSSRYLVKRTGEKVFLECVQDMDHENMFWYRQDPGLGLRLIYFSYDVKMKEKGDIPEGYSVSREKKERFSLILESASTNQTSMYLCATETQGNIQYFGAGTRLSVL.

The chain is built from TRBV5-6 and TRBJ2-2; D is perhaps TRBD2 (7 bases). The germline V and J ends were trimmed by 2 bases and 6 bases, with 14 bases remaining between them. The length of the CDR3 is 15 residues. From germline, CDR1 is SGHDT and CDR2 YYEEEE. The chain's CDR3 is CASSLSYGGPGELFF. The CDR3 DNA sequence: TGTGCCAGCAGCTTATCTTACGGGGGGCCCGGGGAGCTGTTTTTT.

This rearrangement joins TRBV10-1 to TRBJ2-3; the D gene is possibly TRBD1 (5 bases). Germline CDR1 and CDR2: WNHNN and SYGVQD (reference sequence). The CDR3 spans 15 residues. The germline V and J ends were trimmed by 5 bases and 4 bases, with 16 bases remaining between them. CDR3 region: CASSLDRVGSDTQYF. CDR3 coding DNA: TGCGCCAGCAGTTTAGACAGAGTGGGATCAGATACGCAGTATTTT.

This clone was detected only a few times. J is TRBJ2-7 and V is TRBV18; D might be TRBD1 (6 bases). V was trimmed by 2 bases and J by 5 bases, leaving 7 bases between them. The CDR3 is 12 residues long. Germline loops: CDR1 KGHSH, CDR2 LQKENI. In DNA, the CDR3 is TGTGCCAGCTCACCAAACAGGGACGAGCAGTACTTC. Protein sequence: CASSPNRDEQYF.

CDR3 DNA sequence: TGTGCCAGCAGTTCTTGGACAGGGGGGAACATTCAGTACTTC. Translating gives CASSSWTGGNIQYF. J is TRBJ2-4 and V is TRBV28, with 10 bases aligning to TRBD1. CDR3 length equals 14 residues. With V trimmed by 4 bases and J by 7 bases, 4 bases remained unmatched. The germline CDR1 and CDR2 sequences are MDHEN and SYDVKM.

The chain carries TRBV11-2 and TRBJ2-3; D is ambiguous. V shed 2 bases and J shed 4 bases, with 7 bases lying between them. The CDR3 has 13 residues. CDR1 is SGHAT, CDR2 FQNNGV, per germline. CDR3 sequence reads: CASSLIVSDTQYF. The CDR3, as DNA: TGTGCCAGCAGCTTAATAGTTTCAGATACGCAGTATTTT.

This clone was counted a single time. The V call is TRBV20-1, the J call TRBJ1-2; D might be TRBD1 (5 bases). In germline, CDR1 is DFQATT, CDR2 SNEGSKA (reference sequence). The CDR3 has 11 residues. V dropped 5 bases and J dropped 7 bases, with 11 bases sitting between them. The CDR3 loop is CSAGGGTGYTF. The CDR3 DNA follows: TGCAGTGCTGGTGGAGGGACTGGCTACACCTTC.

The chain combines TRBV6-4 with TRBJ2-3; a weak D match, TRBD2 (6 bases). Germline V CDR1 and CDR2: MRHNA, SNTAGT. This CDR3 spans 15 amino acids. V was clipped by 6 bases and J by 2 bases, with 15 bases between them. In nucleotides, the CDR3 is TGTGCCAGCAGGCCAAACTCGGGAGTCACAGATACGCAGTATTTT. Protein sequence: CASRPNSGVTDTQYF.

The chain links TRBV29-1 to TRBJ1-1; D not resolved. Trimming stripped 3 bases from V and 8 bases from J, with 16 bases between. Germline V gives CDR1 SQVTM, CDR2 ANQGSEA. This CDR3 is built from 13 residues. The CDR3 here is CSVDLAQAPEAFF. The CDR3 DNA is TGCAGCGTTGACCTGGCGCAGGCACCAGAAGCTTTCTTT.

The genes are TRBV19 and TRBJ2-1, with a weak D call TRBD1 (5 bases). The V and J ends lost 7 bases and 0 bases respectively, with 10 bases between them. Germline V lookup: CDR1 LNHDA, CDR2 SQIVND (reference sequence). The CDR3 is 14 amino acids. CDR3 in DNA: TGTGCCAGTACTGAAAGGGGCTCCTACAATGAGCAGTTCTTC. Encoded protein: CASTERGSYNEQFF.

J is TRBJ2-7 and V is TRBV28; no definite D call. The CDR3 runs to 11 residues. The V gene's germline CDR1 is MDHEN and CDR2 SYDVKM. V was clipped by 6 bases and J by 4 bases, with 7 bases between them. In DNA form, the CDR3 reads TGTGCCAGCAGACACAGTTACGAGCAGTACTTC. Its translation is CASRHSYEQYF.

The chain joins TRBV7-8 to TRBJ2-7; TRBD2 might be the D (6 bases). The CDR3 sequence is 15 residues long. CDR1 is SGHVS, CDR2 FQNEAQ, per germline. Between the trimmed V and J ends, which lost 2 bases and 2 bases, there was a span of 13 bases. DNA for the CDR3: TGTGCCAGCAGCTTACGGACGGGAGAGACCTACGAGCAGTACTTC. Translating it yields CASSLRTGETYEQYF.

The V and J genes are TRBV28 and TRBJ2-7; tentatively, D is TRBD2 (5 bases). Trimming cost V 5 bases and J 4 bases, with 6 bases left between them. There are 11 residues in the CDR3. The germline CDR1 and CDR2 sequences are MDHEN and SYDVKM. This chain's CDR3 is CASSQRYEQYF. The CDR3 DNA follows: TGTGCCAGCAGTCAGCGGTACGAGCAGTACTTC.

J is TRBJ1-1 and V is TRBV19; D not resolved. CDR1 LNHDA and CDR2 SQIVND come from the germline V gene (reference sequence). V dropped 3 bases and J dropped 1 base, with 18 bases sitting between them. The CDR3 contains 17 residues. The CDR3 DNA follows: TGTGCCAGTAGTATCGCGGACGGGAGTGTGGGGAACACTGAAGCTTTCTTT. Protein product: CASSIADGSVGNTEAFF.